These 16 T cell receptor beta chains were sequenced from one sample in a study of blood T cell repertoires in COVID-19. Sequenced by immunoSEQ multiplex PCR; TCRdb stores in-frame clones only, minus some. The data hold 65,000 to 70,000 clones, with 79% observed a single time. The sample comprised peripheral blood. These receptor sequences come from a man between 60 and 75 years old with acute or convalescent COVID-19.

This chain connects TRBV27 to TRBJ1-1; 9 bases are a match to TRBD1. The germline gives CDR1 MNHEY, CDR2 SMNVEV (reference sequence). V dropped 1 base and J dropped 0; count of bases not matched to a gene: 12. This CDR3 comprises 19 residues. The CDR3 sequence: CASSLFRPTGGGMNTEAFF. CDR3 nucleotides: TGTGCCAGCAGTTTATTTAGACCTACAGGGGGCGGAATGAACACTGAAGCTTTCTTT.

The J gene is TRBJ2-1, the V gene TRBV24-1; TRBD2 matches 10 bases. Germline CDR1 and CDR2: KGHDR and SFDVKD. The ends lost 4 bases at V and 5 bases at J; junction bases unmatched: 4. This CDR3 is 15 amino acids long. The CDR3 region has the DNA TGTGCCACCAGTGACGGACTAGCGGTTAACAATGAGCAGTTCTTC. Protein product: CATSDGLAVNNEQFF.

The chain couples TRBV19 to TRBJ2-7, with 7 bases matching TRBD1. Per the germline V gene, CDR1 is LNHDA and CDR2 is SQIVND (reference sequence). This CDR3 is built from 19 residues. V was pared by 6 bases and J by 3 bases, with 23 bases of the junction left unmatched. CDR3 region: CASSTRARDRGEKYYEQYF. CDR3 sequence (DNA): TGTGCCAGTAGCACGAGGGCGAGGGACAGAGGTGAGAAATACTACGAGCAGTACTTC.

This chain uses TRBV3-1 (or the pseudogene TRBV3-2) with TRBJ2-7, with 8 bases aligning to TRBD2. CDR3 length: 14 amino acids. Germline V gene sequence: CDR1 LGHDT, CDR2 YNNKEL (reference sequence). Germline trimming cut 4 bases from V and 3 bases from J; bases unmatched to any gene: 5. CDR3 coding DNA: TGTGCCAGCAGCCCCTATCGGGGGGGCTACGAGCAGTACTTC. This translates into CASSPYRGGYEQYF.

V and J are TRBV5-4 and TRBJ2-6, with unresolved D. Germline CDR1 and CDR2: SGHNT and YYREEE (reference sequence). This CDR3 has 16 residues. Trimming took 2 bases from V and 0 from J, leaving 9 bases between them. The DNA for the CDR3 is TGTGCCAGCAGCTTCTCAGGTCGCTCTGGGGCCAACGTCCTGACTTTC. Translated: CASSFSGRSGANVLTF.

This chain joins TRBV5-4 and TRBJ2-1; 10 bases agree with TRBD1. The CDR3 consists of 15 residues. V dropped 6 bases and J dropped 2; count of bases not matched to a gene: 5. Looked up from germline, CDR1 is SGHNT and CDR2 is YYREEE (reference sequence). The CDR3 DNA reads TGTGCCAGCACCTCCGGGACAGGGGCCTACAATGAGCAGTTCTTC. It specifies CASTSGTGAYNEQFF.

A few counts support this clone. V gene TRBV7-2 combines with J gene TRBJ2-7; TRBD1 is a possible D gene (6 bases). This CDR3 is built from 14 residues. Per the germline V gene, CDR1 is SGHTA and CDR2 is FQGNSA. V shed 4 bases and J shed 1 base, with 11 bases lying between them. The CDR3 DNA is TGTGCCAGCAGCTCGTACAGGGAATCCTACGAGCAGTACTTC. It codes for CASSSYRESYEQYF.

CDR3: CASSESISYQPQHF. CDR3 bases: TGCGCCAGCAGTGAGTCGATCAGTTATCAGCCCCAGCATTTT. The chain combines TRBV10-2 with TRBJ1-5; D ambiguous. Germline CDR1 reads WSHSY; CDR2 reads SAAADI. The ends were cut back, 0 bases at V and 5 bases at J, with 8 bases in the middle. The CDR3 is made up of 14 amino acids.

The chain couples TRBV9 to TRBJ2-3; 8 bases match TRBD1. There are 16 residues in the CDR3. Trimming removed 4 bases from V and 1 base from J; junction bases left unmatched: 8. Germline lookup yields CDR1 SGDLS and CDR2 YYNGEE. The CDR3 spells CASSPHPGQGTDTQYF. CDR3 coding DNA: TGTGCCAGCAGCCCGCACCCGGGACAGGGCACAGATACGCAGTATTTT.

The chain combines TRBV4-3 with TRBJ2-7; D not resolved. The length of the CDR3 is 15 residues. Trimming cost V 0 bases and J 3 bases, with 12 bases left between them. From germline, CDR1 is LGHNA and CDR2 YSLEER. In nucleotides, the CDR3 is TGCGCCAGCAGCCAAGAAAACTCAGCGAACTACGAGCAGTACTTC. It codes for CASSQENSANYEQYF.

The rearrangement joins TRBV14 to TRBJ2-7; D may be TRBD1 (6 bases). Trimming shortened V by 2 bases and J by 6 bases, and 20 bases separated the two germline ends. There are 16 residues in the CDR3. The V gene's germline CDR1 is SGHDN and CDR2 FVKESK. The CDR3 protein is CASSQLSGGVKGEQYF. CDR3 DNA sequence: TGTGCCAGCAGCCAACTAAGTGGGGGCGTGAAGGGCGAGCAGTACTTC.

This clone appeared once. The J gene is TRBJ1-6, the V gene TRBV19, with TRBD1 matching 8 bases. The CDR3 covers 19 residues. Germline V gives CDR1 LNHDA, CDR2 SQIVND (reference sequence). Germline trimming cut 5 bases from V and 9 bases from J; bases unmatched to any gene: 21. CDR3 in DNA: TGTGCCAGTAGTCCGGGGCGACAGGGGACTAATAAACGGATTTCACCCCTCCACTTT. Translated: CASSPGRQGTNKRISPLHF.

The chain has TRBV2 and TRBJ2-3; D not certain. The CDR3 consists of 16 residues. V gave up 6 bases and J gave up 0 bases, with 16 bases separating them. Germline V CDR1 and CDR2: SNHLY, FYNNEI. The CDR3 DNA is TGTGCCAGCAGCGACATTGGCAGGTCTAGCACAGATACGCAGTATTTT. As protein: CASSDIGRSSTDTQYF.

The genes are TRBV7-6 and TRBJ1-4; maybe TRBD1 (6 bases). The V end was cut by 5 bases, the J end by 6 bases, with 13 bases between. The CDR3 consists of 14 residues. Germline loops: CDR1 SGHVS, CDR2 FNYEAQ. The CDR3 DNA reads as TGTGCCAGCAGCACCGGGACACTTCATGAAAAACTGTTTTTT. Protein: CASSTGTLHEKLFF.

The chain's CDR3 is CASSSDRYTEAFF. The CDR3 DNA reads TGTGCCAGCTCATCGGACAGATACACTGAAGCTTTCTTT. The chain links TRBV18 to TRBJ1-1; D is perhaps TRBD1 (6 bases). The V gene's germline CDR1 is KGHSH and CDR2 LQKENI. Trimming stripped 5 bases from V and 3 bases from J, with 10 bases between. This CDR3 comprises 13 residues.

The chain couples TRBV25-1 to TRBJ2-2; 8 nucleotides agree with TRBD1. Germline trimming cut 6 bases from V and 8 bases from J; bases unmatched to any gene: 11. This CDR3 comprises 15 residues. From germline, CDR1 is MGHDK and CDR2 SYGVNS. CDR3 region: CASRPPPDRGGELFF. CDR3 coding DNA: TGTGCCAGCAGACCCCCCCCTGACAGGGGTGGGGAGCTGTTTTTT. The full variable domain, rest sourced from reference TRBV25-1 and TRBJ2-2, is EADIYQTPRYLVIGTGKKITLECSQTMGHDKMYWYQQDPGMELHLIHYSYGVNSTEKGDLSSESTVSRIRTEHFPLTLESARPSHTSQYLCASRPPPDRGGELFFGEGSRLTVL.